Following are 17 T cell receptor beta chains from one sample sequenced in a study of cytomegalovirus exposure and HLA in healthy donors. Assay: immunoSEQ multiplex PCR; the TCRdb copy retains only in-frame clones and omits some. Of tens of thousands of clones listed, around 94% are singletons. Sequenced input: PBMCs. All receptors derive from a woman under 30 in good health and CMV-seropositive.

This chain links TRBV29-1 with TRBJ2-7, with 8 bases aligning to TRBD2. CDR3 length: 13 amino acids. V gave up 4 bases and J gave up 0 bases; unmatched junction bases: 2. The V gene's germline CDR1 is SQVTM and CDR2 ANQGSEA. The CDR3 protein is CSVVAGSSYEQYF. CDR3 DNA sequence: TGCAGCGTTGTAGCGGGGAGCTCCTACGAGCAGTACTTC.

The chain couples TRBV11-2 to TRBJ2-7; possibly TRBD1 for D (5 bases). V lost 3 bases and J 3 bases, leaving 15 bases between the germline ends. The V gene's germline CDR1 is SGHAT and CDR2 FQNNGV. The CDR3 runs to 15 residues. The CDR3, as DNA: TGTGCCAGCAGCTTGGGCCCCGTCAGGGACTACGAGCAGTACTTC. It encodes CASSLGPVRDYEQYF.

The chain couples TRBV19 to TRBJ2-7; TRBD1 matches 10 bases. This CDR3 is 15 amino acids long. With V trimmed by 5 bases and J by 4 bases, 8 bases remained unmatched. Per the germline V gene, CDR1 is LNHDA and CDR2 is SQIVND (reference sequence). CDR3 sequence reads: CASSFGTGEIYEQYF. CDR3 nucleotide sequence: TGTGCCAGTAGTTTCGGGACAGGGGAAATATACGAGCAGTACTTC.

The CDR3, as DNA: TGTGCCAGCAGCCCCCGCCGACTAGTTCTCAATGAGCAGTTCTTC. Translation gives CASSPRRLVLNEQFF. This sequence joins TRBV6-5 and TRBJ2-1; tentatively, D is TRBD2 (6 bases). This CDR3 comprises 15 residues. CDR1 MNHEY and CDR2 SVGAGI come from the germline V gene. Trimming took off 6 bases at V and 6 bases at J, with 18 bases between the two ends.

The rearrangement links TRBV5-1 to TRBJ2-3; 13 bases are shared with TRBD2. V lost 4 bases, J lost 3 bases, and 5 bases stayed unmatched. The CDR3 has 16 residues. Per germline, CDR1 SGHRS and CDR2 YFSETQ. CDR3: CASSMGLAGWTDTQYF. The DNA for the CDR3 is TGCGCCAGCAGCATGGGACTAGCGGGATGGACAGATACGCAGTATTTT.

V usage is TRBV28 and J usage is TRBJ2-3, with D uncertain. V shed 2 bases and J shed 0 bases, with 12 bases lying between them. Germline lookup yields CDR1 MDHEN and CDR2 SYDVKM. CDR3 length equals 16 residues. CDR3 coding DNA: TGTGCCAGCAGTTTAGCCCCACCTAGTAGCACAGATACGCAGTATTTT. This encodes CASSLAPPSSTDTQYF.

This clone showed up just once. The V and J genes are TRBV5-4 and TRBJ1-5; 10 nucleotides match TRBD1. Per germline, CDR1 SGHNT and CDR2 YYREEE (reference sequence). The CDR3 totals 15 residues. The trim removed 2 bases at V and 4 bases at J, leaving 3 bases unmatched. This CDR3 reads CASSFGTGENQPQHF. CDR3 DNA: TGTGCCAGCAGCTTCGGGACAGGGGAAAATCAGCCCCAGCATTTT.

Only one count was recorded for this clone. The CDR3 here is CASSLVRGSYEQYF. The CDR3 bases are TGTGCCAGCAGCTTAGTCCGGGGATCCTACGAGCAGTACTTC. This chain uses TRBV11-2 with TRBJ2-7; D possibly corresponds to TRBD2 (5 bases). Trimming took 1 base from V and 1 from J, leaving 8 bases between them. CDR1 and CDR2 (germline): SGHAT, FQNNGV. This CDR3 spans 14 amino acids.

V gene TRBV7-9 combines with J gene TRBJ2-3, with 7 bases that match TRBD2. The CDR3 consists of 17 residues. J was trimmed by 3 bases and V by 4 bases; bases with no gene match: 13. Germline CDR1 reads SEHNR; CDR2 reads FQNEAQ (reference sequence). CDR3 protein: CASSSLPGREGTDTQYF. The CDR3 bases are TGTGCCAGCAGCTCTCTCCCAGGGAGGGAAGGTACAGATACGCAGTATTTT. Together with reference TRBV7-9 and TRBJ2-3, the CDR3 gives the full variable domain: DTGVSQNPRHKITKRGQNVTFRCDPISEHNRLYWYRQTLGQGPEFLTYFQNEAQLEKSRLLSDRFSAERPKGSFSTLEIQRTEQGDSAMYLCASSSLPGREGTDTQYFGPGTRLTVL.

This CDR3 reads CASSTRLDGEQFF. The CDR3 DNA reads TGTGCCAGCAGCACCCGACTAGATGGTGAGCAGTTCTTC. The genes are TRBV9 and TRBJ2-1, with D possibly TRBD2 on 6 matching bases. This CDR3 has 13 residues. Germline assignment: CDR1 SGDLS and CDR2 YYNGEE. Trimming left V 4 bases short and J 9 bases short, with 14 bases between.

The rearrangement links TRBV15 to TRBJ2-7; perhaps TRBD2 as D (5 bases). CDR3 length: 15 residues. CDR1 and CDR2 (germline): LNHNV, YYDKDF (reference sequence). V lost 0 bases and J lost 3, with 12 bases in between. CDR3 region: CATSRDLGAYYEQYF. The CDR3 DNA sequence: TGTGCCACCAGCAGAGATCTGGGAGCATACTACGAGCAGTACTTC.

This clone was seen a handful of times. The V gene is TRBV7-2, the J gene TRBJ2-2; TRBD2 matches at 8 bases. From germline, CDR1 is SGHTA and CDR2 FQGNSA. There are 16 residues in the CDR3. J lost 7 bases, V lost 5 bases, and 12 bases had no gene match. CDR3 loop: CASSPRGGRGNGELFF. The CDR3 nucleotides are TGTGCCAGCAGCCCCCGCGGGGGGCGAGGGAACGGGGAGCTGTTTTTT.

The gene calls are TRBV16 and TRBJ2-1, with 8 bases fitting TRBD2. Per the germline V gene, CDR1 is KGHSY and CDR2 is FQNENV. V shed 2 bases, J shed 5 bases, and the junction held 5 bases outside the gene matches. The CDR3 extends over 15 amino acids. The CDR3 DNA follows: TGTGCCAGCAGCCAAACGGCGGGAGGACACAATGAGCAGTTCTTC. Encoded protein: CASSQTAGGHNEQFF.

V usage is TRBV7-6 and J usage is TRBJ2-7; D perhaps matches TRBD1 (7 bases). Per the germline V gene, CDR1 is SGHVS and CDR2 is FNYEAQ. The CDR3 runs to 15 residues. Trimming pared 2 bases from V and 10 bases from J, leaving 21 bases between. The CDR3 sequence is CASSLFDREDLNQYF. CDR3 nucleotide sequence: TGTGCCAGCAGCTTATTCGACAGGGAGGACTTAAATCAGTACTTC. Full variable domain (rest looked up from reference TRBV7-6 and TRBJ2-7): GAGVSQSPRYKVTKRGQDVALRCDPISGHVSLYWYRQALGQGPEFLTYFNYEAQQDKSGLPNDRFSAERPEGSISTLTIQRTEQRDSAMYRCASSLFDREDLNQYFGPGTRLTVT.

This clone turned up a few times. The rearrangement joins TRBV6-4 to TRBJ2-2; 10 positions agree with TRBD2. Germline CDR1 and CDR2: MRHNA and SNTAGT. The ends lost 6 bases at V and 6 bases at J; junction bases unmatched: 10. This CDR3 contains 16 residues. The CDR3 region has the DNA TGTGCCAGCAGCGCTTACTCCGGGACTAGCGCCGGGGAGCTGTTTTTT. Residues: CASSAYSGTSAGELFF.

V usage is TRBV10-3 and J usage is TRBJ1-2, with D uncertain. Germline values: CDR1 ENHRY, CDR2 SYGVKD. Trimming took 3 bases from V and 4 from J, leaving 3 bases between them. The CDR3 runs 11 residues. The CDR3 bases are TGTGCCATCAGTGACAGCTATGGCTACACCTTC. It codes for CAISDSYGYTF.

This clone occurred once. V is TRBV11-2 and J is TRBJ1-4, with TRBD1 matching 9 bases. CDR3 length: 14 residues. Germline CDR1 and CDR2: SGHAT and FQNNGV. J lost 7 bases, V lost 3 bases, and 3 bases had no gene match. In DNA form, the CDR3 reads TGTGCCAGCAGCTTGGGACAGGGAAGTGAAAAACTGTTTTTT. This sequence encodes CASSLGQGSEKLFF.